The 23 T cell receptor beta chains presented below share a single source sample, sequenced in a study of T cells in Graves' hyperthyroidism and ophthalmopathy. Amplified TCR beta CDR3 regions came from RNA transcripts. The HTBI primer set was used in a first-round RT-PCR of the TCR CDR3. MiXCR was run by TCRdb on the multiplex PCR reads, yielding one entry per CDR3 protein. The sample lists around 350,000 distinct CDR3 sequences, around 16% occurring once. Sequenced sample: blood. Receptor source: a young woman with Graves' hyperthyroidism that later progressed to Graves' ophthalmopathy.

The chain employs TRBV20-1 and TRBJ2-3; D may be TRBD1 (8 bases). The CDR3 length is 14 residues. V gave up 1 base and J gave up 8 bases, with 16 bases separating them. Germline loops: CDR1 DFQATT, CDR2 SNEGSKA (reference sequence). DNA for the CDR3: TGCAGTGCTAGAGCAGGGGGCGCGGGGGTTACGCAGTATTTT. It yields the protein CSARAGGAGVTQYF.

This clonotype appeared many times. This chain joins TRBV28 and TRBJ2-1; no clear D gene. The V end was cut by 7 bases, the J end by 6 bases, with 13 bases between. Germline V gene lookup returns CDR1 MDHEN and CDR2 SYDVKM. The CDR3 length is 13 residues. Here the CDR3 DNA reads TGTGCCAGCACCCTCAGATTGGCCAATGAGCAGTTCTTC. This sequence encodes CASTLRLANEQFF.

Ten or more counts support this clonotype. CDR3 nucleotide sequence: TGTGCCACCAGCAGAGCCTACGGCACGACACACAATCAGCCCCAGCATTTT. Amino acids: CATSRAYGTTHNQPQHF. The chain links TRBV15 to TRBJ1-5; D call uncertain. The germline CDR1 and CDR2 sequences are LNHNV and YYDKDF (reference sequence). V was pared by 1 base and J by 3 bases, with 16 bases between. The CDR3 consists of 17 residues.

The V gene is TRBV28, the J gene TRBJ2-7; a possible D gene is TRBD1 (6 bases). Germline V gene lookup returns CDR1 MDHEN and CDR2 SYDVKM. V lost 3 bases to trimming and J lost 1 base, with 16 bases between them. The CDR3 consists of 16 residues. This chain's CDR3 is CASSFPLWTESYEQYF. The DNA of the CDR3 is TGTGCCAGCAGTTTCCCTCTGTGGACAGAATCCTACGAGCAGTACTTC.

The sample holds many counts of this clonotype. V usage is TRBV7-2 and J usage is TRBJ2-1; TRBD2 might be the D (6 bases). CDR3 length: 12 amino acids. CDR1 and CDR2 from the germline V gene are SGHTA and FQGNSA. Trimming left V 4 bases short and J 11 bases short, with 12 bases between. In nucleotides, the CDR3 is TGTGCCAGCAGCTCCGGGAGACAACAGCAGTTCTTC. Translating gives CASSSGRQQQFF.

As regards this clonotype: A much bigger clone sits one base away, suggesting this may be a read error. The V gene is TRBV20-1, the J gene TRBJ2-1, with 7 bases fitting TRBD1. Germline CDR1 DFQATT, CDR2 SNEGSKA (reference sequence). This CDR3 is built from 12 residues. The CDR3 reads CSVTGVGNEKFF. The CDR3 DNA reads TGCAGTGTTACAGGGGTCGGAAATGAGAAGTTCTTC.

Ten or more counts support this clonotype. CDR3 in DNA: TGTGCCAGCAGTTTAAGCGGACTAGCGGGAGCAGTTGAGCAGTTCTTC. This codes for CASSLSGLAGAVEQFF. V and J are TRBV27 and TRBJ2-1; 13 nucleotides align to TRBD2. The CDR3 runs 16 residues. Germline CDR1 reads MNHEY; CDR2 reads SMNVEV (reference sequence). V lost 2 bases, J lost 9 bases, and 7 bases stayed unmatched.

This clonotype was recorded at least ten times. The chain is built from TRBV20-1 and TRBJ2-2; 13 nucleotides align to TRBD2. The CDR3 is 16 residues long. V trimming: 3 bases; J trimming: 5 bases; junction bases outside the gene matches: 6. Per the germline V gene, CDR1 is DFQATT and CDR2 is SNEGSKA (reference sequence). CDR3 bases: TGCAGTGCTAGGACCTCGGGACTAGCGGGGACCGGGGAGCTGTTTTTT. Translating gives CSARTSGLAGTGELFF.

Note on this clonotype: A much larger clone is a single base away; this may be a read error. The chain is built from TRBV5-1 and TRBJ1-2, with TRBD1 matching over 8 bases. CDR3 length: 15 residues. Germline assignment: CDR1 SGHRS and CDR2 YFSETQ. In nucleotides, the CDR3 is TGCGCCAGCAGCTTGGCAGGGGGCTCAGCTTTGGGCTACAGCTTC. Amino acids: CASSLAGGSALGYSF.

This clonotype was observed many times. This chain's CDR3 is CSAETSGRLNEQYF. CDR3 nucleotides: TGCAGTGCTGAGACTAGCGGGAGACTTAACGAGCAGTACTTC. The rearrangement links TRBV20-1 to TRBJ2-7; 12 nucleotides align to TRBD2. This CDR3 is built from 14 residues. CDR1 and CDR2 from the germline V gene are DFQATT and SNEGSKA (reference sequence). The V segment lost 5 bases and the J segment 5 bases; nucleotides outside the gene matches: 7.

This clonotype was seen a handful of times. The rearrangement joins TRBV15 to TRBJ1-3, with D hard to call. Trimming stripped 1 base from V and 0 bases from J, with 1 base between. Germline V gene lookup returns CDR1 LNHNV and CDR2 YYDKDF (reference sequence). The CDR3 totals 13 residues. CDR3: CATSRGSGNTIYF. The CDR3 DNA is TGTGCCACCAGCAGAGGCTCTGGAAACACCATATATTTT.

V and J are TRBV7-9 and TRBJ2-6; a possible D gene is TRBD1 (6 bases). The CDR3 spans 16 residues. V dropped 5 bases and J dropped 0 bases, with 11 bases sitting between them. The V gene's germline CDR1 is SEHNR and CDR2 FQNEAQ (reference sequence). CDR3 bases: TGTGCCAGCAGCATGATACAGGGCTCTGGGGCCAACGTCCTGACTTTC. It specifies CASSMIQGSGANVLTF.

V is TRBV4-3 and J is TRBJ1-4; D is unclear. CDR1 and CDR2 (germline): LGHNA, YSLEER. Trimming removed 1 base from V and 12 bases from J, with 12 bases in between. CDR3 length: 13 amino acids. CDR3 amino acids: CASSQGGWPELFF. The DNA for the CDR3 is TGCGCCAGCAGCCAAGGAGGCTGGCCGGAACTGTTTTTT.

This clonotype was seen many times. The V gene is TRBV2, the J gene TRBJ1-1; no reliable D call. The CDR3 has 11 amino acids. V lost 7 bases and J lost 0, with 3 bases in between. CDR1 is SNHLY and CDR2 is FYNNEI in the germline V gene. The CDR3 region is CASTVNTEAFF. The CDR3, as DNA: TGTGCCAGCACCGTGAACACTGAAGCTTTCTTT.

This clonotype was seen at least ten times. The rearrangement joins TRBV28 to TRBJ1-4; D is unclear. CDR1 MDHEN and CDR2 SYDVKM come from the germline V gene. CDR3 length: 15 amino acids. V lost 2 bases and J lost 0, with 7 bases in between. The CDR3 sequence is CASSLVPATNEKLFF. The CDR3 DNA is TGTGCCAGCAGTTTAGTCCCTGCAACTAATGAAAAACTGTTTTTT.

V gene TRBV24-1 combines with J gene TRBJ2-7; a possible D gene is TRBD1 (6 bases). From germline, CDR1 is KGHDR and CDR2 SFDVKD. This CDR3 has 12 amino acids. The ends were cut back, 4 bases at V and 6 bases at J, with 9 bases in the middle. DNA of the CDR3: TGTGCCACCAGTGAAACAGGGCCCGAGCAGTACTTC. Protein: CATSETGPEQYF.

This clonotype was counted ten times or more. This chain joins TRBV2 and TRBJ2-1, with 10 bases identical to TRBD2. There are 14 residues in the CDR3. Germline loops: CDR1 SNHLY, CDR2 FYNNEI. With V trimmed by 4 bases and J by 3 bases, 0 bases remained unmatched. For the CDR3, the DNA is TGTGCCAGCAGTGGGACTAGCGGCTACAATGAGCAGTTCTTC. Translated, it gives CASSGTSGYNEQFF.

CDR3 in amino acids: CSVESVPAGSYNEQFF. The CDR3 DNA is TGCAGCGTTGAATCAGTGCCAGCGGGGTCCTACAATGAGCAGTTCTTC. This chain connects TRBV29-1 to TRBJ2-1; 7 bases fit TRBD2. The CDR3 is made up of 16 amino acids. The V segment lost 2 bases and the J segment 1 base; nucleotides outside the gene matches: 8. Per germline, CDR1 SQVTM and CDR2 ANQGSEA.

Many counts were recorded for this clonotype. The CDR3 region has the DNA TGCGCCAGCAGCTTGGGGGCCTTCAGTGAGCAGTTCTTC. It specifies CASSLGAFSEQFF. The rearrangement links TRBV5-1 to TRBJ2-1; unclear D gene. CDR1 and CDR2 (germline): SGHRS, YFSETQ. V lost 0 bases and J lost 9, with 10 bases in between. The CDR3 runs 13 residues.

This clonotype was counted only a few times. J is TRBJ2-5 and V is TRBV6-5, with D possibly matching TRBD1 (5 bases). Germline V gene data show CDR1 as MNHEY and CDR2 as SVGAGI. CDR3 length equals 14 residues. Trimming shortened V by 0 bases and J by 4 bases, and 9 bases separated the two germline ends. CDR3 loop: CASSYSSQGETQYF. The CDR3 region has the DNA TGTGCCAGCAGTTACTCGAGTCAGGGAGAGACCCAGTACTTC.

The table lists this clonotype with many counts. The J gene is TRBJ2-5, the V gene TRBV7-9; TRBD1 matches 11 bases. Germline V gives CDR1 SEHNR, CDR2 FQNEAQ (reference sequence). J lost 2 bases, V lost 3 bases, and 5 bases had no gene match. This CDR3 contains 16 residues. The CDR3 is CASSFSWDRGQETQYF. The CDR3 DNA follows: TGTGCCAGCAGCTTTTCGTGGGACAGGGGGCAAGAGACCCAGTACTTC.

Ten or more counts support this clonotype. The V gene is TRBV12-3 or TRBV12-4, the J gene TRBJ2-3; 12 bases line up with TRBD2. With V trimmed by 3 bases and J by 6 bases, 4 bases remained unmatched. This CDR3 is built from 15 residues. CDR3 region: CASSLTSGRGDTQYF. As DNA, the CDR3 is TGTGCCAGCAGTTTGACTAGCGGGAGAGGGGATACGCAGTATTTT.

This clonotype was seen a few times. The CDR3 DNA reads as TGCGCCAGCGCCATTGGGGTTCCGGTAATAATTAGCAATCAGCCCCAGCATTTT. It translates to CASAIGVPVIISNQPQHF. The V and J genes are TRBV10-1 and TRBJ1-5; D ambiguous. Trimming shortened V by 8 bases and J by 0 bases, and 23 bases separated the two germline ends. CDR1 is WNHNN and CDR2 is SYGVQD in the germline V gene (reference sequence). This CDR3 region has 18 residues.